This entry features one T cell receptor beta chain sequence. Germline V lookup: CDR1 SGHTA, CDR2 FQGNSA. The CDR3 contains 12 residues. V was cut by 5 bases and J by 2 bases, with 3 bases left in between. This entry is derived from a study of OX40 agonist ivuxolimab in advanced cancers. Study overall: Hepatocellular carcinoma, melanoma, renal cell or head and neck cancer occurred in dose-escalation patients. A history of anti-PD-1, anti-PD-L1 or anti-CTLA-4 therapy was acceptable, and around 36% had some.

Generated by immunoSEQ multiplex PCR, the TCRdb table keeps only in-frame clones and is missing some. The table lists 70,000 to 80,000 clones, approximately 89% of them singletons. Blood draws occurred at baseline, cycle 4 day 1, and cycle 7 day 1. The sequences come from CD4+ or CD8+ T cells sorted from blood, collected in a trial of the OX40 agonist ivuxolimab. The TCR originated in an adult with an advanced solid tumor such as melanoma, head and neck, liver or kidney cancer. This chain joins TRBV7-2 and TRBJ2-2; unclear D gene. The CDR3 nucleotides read TGTGCCAGCAGCCTAAACACCGGGGAGCTGTTTTTT. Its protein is CASSLNTGELFF.